The entry below gives a single T cell receptor beta chain sequence along with its context. The antigen is unknown. This sample is drawn from a study of T cell responses to AZD1222 COVID-19 vaccine. Notes on the study in general: Just a handful of people given AZD1222 tested seropositive at baseline.

This CDR3 is built from 14 residues. Germline CDR1 is MNHEY and CDR2 is SMNVEV (reference sequence). The trim removed 3 bases at V and 7 bases at J, leaving 6 bases unmatched. Using immunoSEQ multiplex PCR, the repertoire was profiled, and TCRdb retains in-frame clones only, with some absent. The data show approximately 220,000 clones, about 92% seen once. V gene TRBV27 combines with J gene TRBJ1-5; TRBD1 matches 7 bases. The input for sequencing was peripheral blood, taken on day 0 of MenACWY control vaccination. This sequence was found in an adult in good health. The CDR3 DNA sequence: TGTGCCAGCAGTTTTACAGGGGACGACCAGCCCCAGCATTTT. Translated, it gives CASSFTGDDQPQHF.